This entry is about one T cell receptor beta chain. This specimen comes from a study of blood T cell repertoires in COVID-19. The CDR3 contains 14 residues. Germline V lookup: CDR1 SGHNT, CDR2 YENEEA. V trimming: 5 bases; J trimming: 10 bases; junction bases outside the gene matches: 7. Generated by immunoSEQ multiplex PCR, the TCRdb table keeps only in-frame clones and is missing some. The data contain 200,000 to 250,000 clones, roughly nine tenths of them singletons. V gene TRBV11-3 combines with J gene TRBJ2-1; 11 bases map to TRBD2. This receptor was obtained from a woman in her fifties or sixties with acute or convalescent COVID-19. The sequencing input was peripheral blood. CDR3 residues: CASSPQGLAEEQFF. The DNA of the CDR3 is TGTGCCAGCAGCCCTCAGGGACTAGCGGAAGAGCAGTTCTTC.